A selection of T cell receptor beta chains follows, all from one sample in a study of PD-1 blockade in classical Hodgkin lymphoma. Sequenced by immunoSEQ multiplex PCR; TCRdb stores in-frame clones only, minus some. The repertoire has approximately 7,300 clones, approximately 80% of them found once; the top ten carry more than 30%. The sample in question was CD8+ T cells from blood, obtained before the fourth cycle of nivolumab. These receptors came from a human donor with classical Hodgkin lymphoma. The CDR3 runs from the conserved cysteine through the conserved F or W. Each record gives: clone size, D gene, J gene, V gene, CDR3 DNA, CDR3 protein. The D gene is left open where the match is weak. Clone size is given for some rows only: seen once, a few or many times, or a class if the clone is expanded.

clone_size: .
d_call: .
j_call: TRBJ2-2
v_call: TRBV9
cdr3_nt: TGTGCCAGCAGCGTAGGCGGGGAGCTGTTTTTT
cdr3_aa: CASSVGGELFF

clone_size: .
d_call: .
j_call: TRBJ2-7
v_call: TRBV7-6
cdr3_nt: TGTGCCAGCAGCTTAGGCGTAAGGGAAGTCGACGAGCAGTACTTC
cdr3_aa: CASSLGVREVDEQYF

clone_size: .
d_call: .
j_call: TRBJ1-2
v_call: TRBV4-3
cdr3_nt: TGCGCCAGCAGCCAAGGTAAAAGGGACTATGGCTACACCTTC
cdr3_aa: CASSQGKRDYGYTF

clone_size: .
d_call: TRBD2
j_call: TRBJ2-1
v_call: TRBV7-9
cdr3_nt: TGTGCCAGCAGCTTAGGGGTGGGACTAGGGATGGTCAATGAGCAGTTCTTC
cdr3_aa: CASSLGVGLGMVNEQFF

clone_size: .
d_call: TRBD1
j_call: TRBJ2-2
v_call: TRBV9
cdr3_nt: TGTGCCAGCAGCGCCCGGACAGGATACACCGGGGAGCTGTTTTTT
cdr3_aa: CASSARTGYTGELFF

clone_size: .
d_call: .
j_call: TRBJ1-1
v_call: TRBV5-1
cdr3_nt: TGCGCCAGCAGCCCCGGGAACTTGAACACTGAAGCTTTCTTT
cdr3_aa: CASSPGNLNTEAFF

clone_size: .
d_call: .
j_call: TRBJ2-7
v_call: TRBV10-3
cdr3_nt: TGTGCCATCCCACGGGGTGAGGGCAACGAGCAGTACTTC
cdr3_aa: CAIPRGEGNEQYF

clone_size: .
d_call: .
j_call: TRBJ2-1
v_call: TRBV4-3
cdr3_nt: TGCGCCAGCAGCCAAGTCGGGACTTACAATGAGCAGTTCTTC
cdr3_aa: CASSQVGTYNEQFF

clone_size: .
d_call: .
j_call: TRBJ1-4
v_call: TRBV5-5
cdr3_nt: TGTGCCAGCAGCTTGGGCGGGGGGGCGACTAATGAAAAACTGTTTTTT
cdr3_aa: CASSLGGGATNEKLFF

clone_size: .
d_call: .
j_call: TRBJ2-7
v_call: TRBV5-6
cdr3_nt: TGTGCCAGCAGCTTGGGGAGCTCCTACGAGCAGTACTTC
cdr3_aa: CASSLGSSYEQYF

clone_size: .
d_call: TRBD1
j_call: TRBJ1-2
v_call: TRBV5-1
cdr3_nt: TGCGCCAGCAGCTTACGACAGGGAAACTATGGCTACACCTTC
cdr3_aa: CASSLRQGNYGYTF

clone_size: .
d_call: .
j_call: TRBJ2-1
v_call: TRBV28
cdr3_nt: TGTGCCAGTCAAGGGACGGCCCCGATTGATGAGCAGTTCTTC
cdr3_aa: CASQGTAPIDEQFF

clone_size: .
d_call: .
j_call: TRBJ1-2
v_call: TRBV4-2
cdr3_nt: TGTGCCAGCAGCCAAGGTCGAGGGCTCGTACAATATGGCTACACCTTC
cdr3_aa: CASSQGRGLVQYGYTF

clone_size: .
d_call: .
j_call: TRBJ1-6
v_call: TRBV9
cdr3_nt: TGTGCCAGCAGCGTAGCAGATTATAATTCACCCCTCCACTTT
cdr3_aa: CASSVADYNSPLHF

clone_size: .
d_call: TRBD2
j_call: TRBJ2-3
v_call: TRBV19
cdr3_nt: TGTGCCAGTAGTCTCAGGACTAGCTGGGGCACAGATACGCAGTATTTT
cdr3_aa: CASSLRTSWGTDTQYF

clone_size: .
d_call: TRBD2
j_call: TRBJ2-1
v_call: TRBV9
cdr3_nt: TGTGCCAGCAGCGTCGGCCGTGCTAGCGGGAGCAATGAGCAGTTCTTC
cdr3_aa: CASSVGRASGSNEQFF

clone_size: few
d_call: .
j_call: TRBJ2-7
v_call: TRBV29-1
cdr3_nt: TGCAGCGTTGGTCTCTACGAGCAGTACTTC
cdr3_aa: CSVGLYEQYF

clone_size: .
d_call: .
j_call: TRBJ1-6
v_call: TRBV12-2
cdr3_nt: TGTGCAAGTCGCTTAGGACCCCATGAAATAGCAGCTCTAAATTCACCCCTCCACTTT
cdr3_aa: CASRLGPHEIAALNSPLHF

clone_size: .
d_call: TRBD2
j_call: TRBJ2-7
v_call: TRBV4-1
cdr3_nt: TGCGCCAGCAGCCAAGGGCCTAGCGGGAGTCCAAACGAGCAGTACTTC
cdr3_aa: CASSQGPSGSPNEQYF

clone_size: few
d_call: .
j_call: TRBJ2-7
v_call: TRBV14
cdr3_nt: TGTGCCAGCAGCCAAGATTACGGGGGATCCTACGAGCAGTACTTC
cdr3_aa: CASSQDYGGSYEQYF

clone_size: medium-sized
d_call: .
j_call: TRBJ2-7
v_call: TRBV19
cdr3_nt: TGTGCCAGTAGTATGACGGCGGCCTACGAGCAGTACTTC
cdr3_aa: CASSMTAAYEQYF

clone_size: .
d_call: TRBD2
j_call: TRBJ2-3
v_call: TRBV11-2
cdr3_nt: TGTGCCAGCAGCTCTCTGGCGGGGGGGCGATCAGATACGCAGTATTTT
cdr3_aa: CASSSLAGGRSDTQYF

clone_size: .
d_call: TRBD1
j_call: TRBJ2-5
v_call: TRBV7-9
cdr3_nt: TGTGCCAGCAGCTTAGGGGGACAGGGGGGCCAAGAGACCCAGTACTTC
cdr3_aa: CASSLGGQGGQETQYF

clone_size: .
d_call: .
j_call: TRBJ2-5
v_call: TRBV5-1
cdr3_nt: TGCGCCAGCAGCTTATCCGGGGAAGAGACCCAGTACTTC
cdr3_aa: CASSLSGEETQYF

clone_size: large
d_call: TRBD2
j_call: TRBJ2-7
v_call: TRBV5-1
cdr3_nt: TGCGCCAGCAGCAAACTAGCGCCGAGCTCCTACGAGCAGTACTTC
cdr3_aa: CASSKLAPSSYEQYF

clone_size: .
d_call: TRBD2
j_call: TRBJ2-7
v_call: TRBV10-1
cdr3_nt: TGCGCCAGCAGGAGAGCACGTAGCGGGAGTTACGAGCAGTACTTC
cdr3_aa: CASRRARSGSYEQYF

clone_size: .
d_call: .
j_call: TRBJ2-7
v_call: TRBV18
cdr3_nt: TGTGCCAGCTCACCACCGGGACGGGGGAACTACGAGCAGTACTTC
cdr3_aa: CASSPPGRGNYEQYF

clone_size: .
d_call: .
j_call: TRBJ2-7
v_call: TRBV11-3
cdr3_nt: TGTGCCAGCAGCTTAGTCGCGGGGGCGATAAACGAGCAGTACTTC
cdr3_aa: CASSLVAGAINEQYF

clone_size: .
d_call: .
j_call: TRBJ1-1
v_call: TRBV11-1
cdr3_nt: TGTGCCAGCAGCTTAGCGGGGGCCGAAGACACTGAAGCTTTCTTT
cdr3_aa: CASSLAGAEDTEAFF

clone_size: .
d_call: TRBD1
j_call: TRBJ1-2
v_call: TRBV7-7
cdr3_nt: TGTGCTAGCAGAGCACTGGGACAGGGGGACTATGGCTACACCTTC
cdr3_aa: CASRALGQGDYGYTF

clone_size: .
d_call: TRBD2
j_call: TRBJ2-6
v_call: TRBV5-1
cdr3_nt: TGCGCCAGCAGCTGGGGGAGGGCCCTCACTGGGGCCAACGTCCTGACTTTC
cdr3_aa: CASSWGRALTGANVLTF

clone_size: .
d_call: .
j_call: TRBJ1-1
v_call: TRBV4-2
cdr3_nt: TGTGCCAGCAGCCAAGATTCGGATAGGAACACTGAAGCTTTCTTT
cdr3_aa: CASSQDSDRNTEAFF

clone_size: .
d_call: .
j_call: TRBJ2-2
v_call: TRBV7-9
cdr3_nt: TGTGCCAGCAGCCAACCATGGGGGGCGAGTAGCGGGGAGCTGTTTTTT
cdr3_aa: CASSQPWGASSGELFF

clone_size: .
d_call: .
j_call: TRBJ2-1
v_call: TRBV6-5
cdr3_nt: TGTGCCAGCAGTAGGGGGGGACGTTTCTATAATGAGCAGTTCTTC
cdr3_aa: CASSRGGRFYNEQFF

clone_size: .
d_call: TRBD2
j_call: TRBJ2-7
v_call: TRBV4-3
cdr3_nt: TGCGCCAGCAGCCAAGGGGTCACTAGCGGCTACGAGCAGTACTTC
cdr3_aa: CASSQGVTSGYEQYF

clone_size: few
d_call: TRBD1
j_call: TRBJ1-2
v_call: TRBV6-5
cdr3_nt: TGTGCCAGCAGTTACTCCAGGGGGTATGGCTACACCTTC
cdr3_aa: CASSYSRGYGYTF

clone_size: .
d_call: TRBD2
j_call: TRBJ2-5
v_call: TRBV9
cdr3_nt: TGTGCCAGCAGCGAGCGGACTAGCGGAGCACAAGAGACCCAGTACTTC
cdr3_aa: CASSERTSGAQETQYF

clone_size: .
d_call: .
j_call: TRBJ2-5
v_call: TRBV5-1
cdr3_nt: TGCGCCAGCAGCTTGGGGATTCGGGGAGAGACCCAGTACTTC
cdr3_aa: CASSLGIRGETQYF

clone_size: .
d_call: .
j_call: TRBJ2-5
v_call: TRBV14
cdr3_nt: TGTGCCAGCAGCCAAATCCTCGGACCGAGTACTAAAGAGACCCAGTACTTC
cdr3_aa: CASSQILGPSTKETQYF

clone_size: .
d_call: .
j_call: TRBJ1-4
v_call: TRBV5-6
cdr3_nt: TGTGCCAGCAGCTTGGGACAGCCGAATGAAAAACTGTTTTTT
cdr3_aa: CASSLGQPNEKLFF

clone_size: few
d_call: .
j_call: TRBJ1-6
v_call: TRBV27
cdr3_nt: TGTGCCAGCAGTTTGTTGATGCCCTTGGCACCCCTCCACTTT
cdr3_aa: CASSLLMPLAPLHF

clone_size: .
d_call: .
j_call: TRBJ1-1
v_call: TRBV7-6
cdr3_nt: TGTGCCAGCGAATATGGGTCTGAAGCTTTCTTT
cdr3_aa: CASEYGSEAFF

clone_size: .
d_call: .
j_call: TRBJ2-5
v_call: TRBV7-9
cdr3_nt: TGTGCCAGCAGCTCCTCGGCAGGGAGGGAGACCCAGTACTTC
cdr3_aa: CASSSSAGRETQYF

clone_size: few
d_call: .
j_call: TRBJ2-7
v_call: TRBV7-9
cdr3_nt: TGTGCCAGCAGCGGCCGAACCACCTACGAGCAGTACTTC
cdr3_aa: CASSGRTTYEQYF

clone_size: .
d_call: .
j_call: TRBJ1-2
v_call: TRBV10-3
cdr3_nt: TGTGCCATCAGTGAGTGGATAGGTAATAGCTATGGCTACACCTTC
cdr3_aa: CAISEWIGNSYGYTF

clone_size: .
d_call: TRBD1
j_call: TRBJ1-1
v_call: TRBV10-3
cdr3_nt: TGTGCCATCAGTAACAGGGGCGGCAACACTGAAGCTTTCTTT
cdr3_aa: CAISNRGGNTEAFF

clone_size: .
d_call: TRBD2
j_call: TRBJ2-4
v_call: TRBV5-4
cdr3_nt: TGTGCCAGCAGCTTCAAGCGGGAGAAGAAAAACATTCAGTACTTC
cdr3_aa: CASSFKREKKNIQYF

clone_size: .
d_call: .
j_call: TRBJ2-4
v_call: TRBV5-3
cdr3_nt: TGTGCCAGAAGCTTGGCCGAAGGGGCAGGATCCCTAGCCAAAAACATTCAGTACTTC
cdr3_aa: CARSLAEGAGSLAKNIQYF

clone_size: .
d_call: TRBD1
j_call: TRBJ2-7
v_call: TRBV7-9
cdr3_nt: TGTGCCAGCAGCTTTGAGACAGGGGGTGGCGAGCAGTACTTC
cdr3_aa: CASSFETGGGEQYF

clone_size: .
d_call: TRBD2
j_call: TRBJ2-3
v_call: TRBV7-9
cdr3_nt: TGTGCCAGCAGCCCTTTGGGAGGGTCAGATACGCAGTATTTT
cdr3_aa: CASSPLGGSDTQYF

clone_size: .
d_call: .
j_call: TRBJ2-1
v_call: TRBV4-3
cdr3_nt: TGCGCCAGCAGCCAAAATAGGGAAGACCTCAATGAGCAGTTCTTC
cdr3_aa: CASSQNREDLNEQFF

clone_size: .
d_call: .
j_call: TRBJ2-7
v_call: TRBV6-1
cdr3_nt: TGTGCCAGCAGTGAAGGCAGGGGTTCCCCCTACGAGCAGTACTTC
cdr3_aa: CASSEGRGSPYEQYF

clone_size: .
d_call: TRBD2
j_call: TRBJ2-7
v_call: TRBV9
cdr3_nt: TGTGCCAGCAGCGCCGGACTAGCGGGAGGCACCCGCTACGAGCAGTACTTC
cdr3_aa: CASSAGLAGGTRYEQYF

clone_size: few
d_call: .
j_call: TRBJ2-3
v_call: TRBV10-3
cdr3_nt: TGTGCCATCAGTGAGTTGAACACTAGTCCGCCCACGGATACGCAGTATTTT
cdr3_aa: CAISELNTSPPTDTQYF

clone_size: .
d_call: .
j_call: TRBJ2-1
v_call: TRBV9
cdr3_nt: TGTGCCAGCAGCGTAACCAGCGGGCCCAGCGATGAGCAGTTCTTC
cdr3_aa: CASSVTSGPSDEQFF